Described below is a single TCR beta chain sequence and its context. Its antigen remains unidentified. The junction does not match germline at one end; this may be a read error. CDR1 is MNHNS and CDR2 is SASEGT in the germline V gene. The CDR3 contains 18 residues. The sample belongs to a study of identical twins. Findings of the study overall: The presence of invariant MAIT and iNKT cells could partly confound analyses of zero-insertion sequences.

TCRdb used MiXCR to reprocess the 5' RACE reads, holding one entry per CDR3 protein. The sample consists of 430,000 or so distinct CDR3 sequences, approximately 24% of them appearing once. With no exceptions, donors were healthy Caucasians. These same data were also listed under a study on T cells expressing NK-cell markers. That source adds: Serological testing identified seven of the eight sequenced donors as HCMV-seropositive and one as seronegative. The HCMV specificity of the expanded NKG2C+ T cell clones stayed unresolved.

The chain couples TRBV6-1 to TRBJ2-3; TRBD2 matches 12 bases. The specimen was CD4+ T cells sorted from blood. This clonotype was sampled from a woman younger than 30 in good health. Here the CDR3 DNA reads TGTGCCATCAGTGAAGCGTTAACTAGCGGGGGGAACACAGATACGCAGTATTTT. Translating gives CAISEALTSGGNTDTQYF.